This T cell receptor beta chain appears in the sequencing data of a study of shared clonotypes between healthy human individuals. For the study at large: Those who served as donors were two women and a few men between the ages of 18 and 49.

The CDR3 has 11 amino acids. Per the germline V gene, CDR1 is MNHEY and CDR2 is SMNVEV (reference sequence). The V gene lost 3 bases and the J gene lost 2 bases, with 2 bases spanning the gap. Genomic DNA per cell subset filled all wells of several immunoSEQ plates. In the study's own analysis: ImmunoSEQ gave junction-only sequences without quality scores, so filtering differed. Using immunoSEQ multiplex PCR, the repertoire was profiled, and TCRdb retains in-frame clones only, with some absent. V and J calls and clone size are given by that table; D and trimming were obtained from the DNA. The table records hundreds of thousands of clones, about 79% of them present only once. Each donor was a Caucasian adult residing in Nashville, Tennessee.

This TCR was sampled from a woman in her thirties or forties in good health. Some clones in this sample may be carry-over from other donors' samples. The chain links TRBV27 to TRBJ2-7, with unresolved D. Source material: PBMCs. CDR3 in DNA: TGTGCCAGCAGTTTTCCCTACGAGCAGTACTTC. Its protein is CASSFPYEQYF.